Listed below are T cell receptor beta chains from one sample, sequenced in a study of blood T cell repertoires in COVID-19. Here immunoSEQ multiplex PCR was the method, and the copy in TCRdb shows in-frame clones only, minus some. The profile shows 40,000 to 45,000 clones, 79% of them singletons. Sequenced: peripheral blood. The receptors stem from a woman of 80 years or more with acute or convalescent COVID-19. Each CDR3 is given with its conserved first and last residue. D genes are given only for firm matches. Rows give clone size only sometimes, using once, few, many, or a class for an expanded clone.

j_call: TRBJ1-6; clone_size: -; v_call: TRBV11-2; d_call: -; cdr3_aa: CASSFTRDTRNSPLHF; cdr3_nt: TGTGCCAGCAGCTTCACCCGGGACACTAGAAATTCACCCCTCCACTTT
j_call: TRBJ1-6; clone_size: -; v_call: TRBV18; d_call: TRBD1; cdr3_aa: CASSPDRGLGGSPLHF; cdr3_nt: TGTGCCAGCTCACCTGACAGGGGGCTCGGAGGTTCACCCCTCCACTTT
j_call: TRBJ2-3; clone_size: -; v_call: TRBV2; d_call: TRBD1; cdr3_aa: CASSEILGQGADTQYF; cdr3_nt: TGTGCCAGCAGTGAAATCTTAGGGCAGGGGGCGGATACGCAGTATTTT
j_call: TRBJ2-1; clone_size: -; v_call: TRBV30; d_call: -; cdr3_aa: CAWSIGGVSYNEQFF; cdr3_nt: TGTGCCTGGAGTATAGGCGGGGTCTCCTACAATGAGCAGTTCTTC
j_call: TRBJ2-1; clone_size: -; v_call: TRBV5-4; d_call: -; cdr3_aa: CASSSRQPTYNEQFF; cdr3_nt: TGTGCCAGCAGCTCCCGACAGCCAACCTACAATGAGCAGTTCTTC
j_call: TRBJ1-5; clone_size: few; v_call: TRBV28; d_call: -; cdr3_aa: CASSLGGAGQPQHF; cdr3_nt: TGTGCCAGCAGTTTGGGTGGGGCAGGGCAGCCCCAGCATTTT
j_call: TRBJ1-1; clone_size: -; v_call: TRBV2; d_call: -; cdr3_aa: CASSEGRRGGTEAFF; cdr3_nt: TGTGCCAGCAGTGAAGGCCGTCGAGGGGGCACTGAAGCTTTCTTT
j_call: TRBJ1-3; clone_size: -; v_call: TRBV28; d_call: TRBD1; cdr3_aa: CASSFYPTGTSGNTIYF; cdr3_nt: TGTGCCAGCAGTTTCTACCCGACAGGGACCTCTGGAAACACCATATATTTT
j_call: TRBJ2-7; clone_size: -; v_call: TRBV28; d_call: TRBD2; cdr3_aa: CASSLILGAGAPYEQYF; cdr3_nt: TGTGCCAGCAGTTTAATTCTAGGGGCGGGAGCCCCCTACGAGCAGTACTTC
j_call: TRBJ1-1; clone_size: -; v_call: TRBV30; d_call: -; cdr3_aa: CAWSVGGGGRNTEAFF; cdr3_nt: TGTGCCTGGAGTGTAGGCGGGGGGGGCCGGAACACTGAAGCTTTCTTT
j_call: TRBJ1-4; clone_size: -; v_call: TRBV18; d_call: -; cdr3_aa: CASSPRGSNEKLFF; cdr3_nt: TGTGCCAGCTCACCAAGGGGGTCTAATGAAAAACTGTTTTTT
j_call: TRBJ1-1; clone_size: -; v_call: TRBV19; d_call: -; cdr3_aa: CASNDRQGALGEAFF; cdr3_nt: TGTGCCAGTAACGATAGGCAGGGCGCGCTTGGTGAAGCTTTCTTT
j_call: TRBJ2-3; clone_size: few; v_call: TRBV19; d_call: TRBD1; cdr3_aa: CASTDRQGTDTQYF; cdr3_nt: TGTGCCAGTACGGATCGACAGGGGACAGATACGCAGTATTTT
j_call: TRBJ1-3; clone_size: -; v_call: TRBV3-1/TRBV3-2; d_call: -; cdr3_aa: CASSQARGSGNTIYF; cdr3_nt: TGTGCCAGCAGCCAGGCAAGAGGCTCTGGAAACACCATATATTTT